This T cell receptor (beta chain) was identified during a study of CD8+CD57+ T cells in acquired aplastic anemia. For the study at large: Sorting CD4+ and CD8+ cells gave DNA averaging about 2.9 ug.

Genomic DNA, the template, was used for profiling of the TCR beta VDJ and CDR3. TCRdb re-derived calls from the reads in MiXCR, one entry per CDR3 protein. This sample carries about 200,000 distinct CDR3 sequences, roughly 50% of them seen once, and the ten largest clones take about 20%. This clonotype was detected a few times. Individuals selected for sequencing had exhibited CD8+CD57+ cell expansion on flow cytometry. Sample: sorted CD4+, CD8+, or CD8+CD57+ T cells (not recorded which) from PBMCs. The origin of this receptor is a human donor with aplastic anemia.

CDR3 sequence (DNA): TGTGCCAGCAGCCAAGAGTTGGGGGCTGCAACTAATGAAAAACTGTTTTTT. It specifies CASSQELGAATNEKLFF. The V call is TRBV4-2, the J call TRBJ1-4, with a possible D match to TRBD1 (6 bases). The length of the CDR3 is 17 residues. V was cut by 0 bases and J by 0 bases, with 11 bases left in between. CDR1 is LGHNA and CDR2 is YNFKEQ in the germline V gene.